The 12 T cell receptor beta chains below come from one sample, sequenced in a study of CD4 T cells in relation to SARS-CoV-2 and coronaviruses. No antigen has been assigned to these receptors. CD4+ T cells from unexposed donors were obtained before the COVID-19 pandemic (2011-2018). CD4+ T cells were isolated from the cells after around 9 days of culture. Profiled with immunoSEQ multiplex PCR; TCRdb holds only in-frame clones, not every one. The sample contains fewer than 20,000 clones, approximately 70% of which appear only once. Sequencing was performed on CD4+ T cells from PBMCs, cultured in vitro. The receptors come from a human donor in good health.

This chain joins TRBV6-5 and TRBJ2-5; TRBD2 matches 7 bases. V lost 5 bases and J lost 0; bases outside the gene matches: 6. Per the germline V gene, CDR1 is MNHEY and CDR2 is SVGAGI. The CDR3 runs to 15 residues. The CDR3 region has the DNA TGTGCCAGCAGTCCCAAGGGAGGGCACCAAGAGACCCAGTACTTC. Amino acids: CASSPKGGHQETQYF.

The V gene is TRBV24-1, the J gene TRBJ2-5; TRBD2 aligns across 10 bases. The CDR3 spans 15 residues. Germline CDR1 reads KGHDR; CDR2 reads SFDVKD. The V gene end was trimmed by 3 bases and the J gene end by 0 bases; junction bases not matched to a gene: 0. The CDR3: CATSDTSGNQETQYF. CDR3 in DNA: TGTGCCACCAGTGATACTAGCGGGAACCAAGAGACCCAGTACTTC.

The V gene is TRBV9, the J gene TRBJ1-2, with D maybe TRBD1 (6 bases). The germline V gene has CDR1 SGDLS and CDR2 YYNGEE. The CDR3 totals 14 residues. Trimming shortened V by 3 bases and J by 8 bases, and 17 bases separated the two germline ends. CDR3 residues: CASSEGGGAGGYTF. CDR3 in DNA: TGTGCCAGCAGCGAGGGGGGAGGGGCCGGGGGCTACACCTTC.

J is TRBJ2-2 and V is TRBV27; D is ambiguous. The CDR3 has 13 residues. Per the germline V gene, CDR1 is MNHEY and CDR2 is SMNVEV (reference sequence). The V and J ends lost 7 bases and 6 bases respectively, with 12 bases between them. In DNA form, the CDR3 reads TGTGCCAGCACCACCAATTACCCCGGGGAGCTGTTTTTT. This gives the protein CASTTNYPGELFF.

The rearrangement links TRBV5-1 to TRBJ2-3, with D perhaps TRBD2 (6 bases). In germline, CDR1 is SGHRS, CDR2 YFSETQ. This CDR3 is 16 amino acids long. V was trimmed by 0 bases and J by 1 base, leaving 12 bases between them. CDR3 sequence: CASSLEGGGGTDTQYF. CDR3 DNA: TGCGCCAGCAGCTTGGAGGGAGGCGGTGGCACAGATACGCAGTATTTT. Full variable domain (missing parts from reference TRBV5-1 and TRBJ2-3): KAGVTQTPRYLIKTRGQQVTLSCSPISGHRSVSWYQQTPGQGLQFLFEYFSETQRNKGNFPGRFSGRQFSNSRSEMNVSTLELGDSALYLCASSLEGGGGTDTQYFGPGTRLTVL.

The genes are TRBV5-4 and TRBJ2-3, with D perhaps TRBD2 (5 bases). The V and J ends lost 0 bases and 3 bases respectively, with 17 bases between them. This CDR3 region has 17 residues. Per the germline V gene, CDR1 is SGHNT and CDR2 is YYREEE (reference sequence). DNA of the CDR3: TGTGCCAGCAGCTTGGTCTTTGGCAGGCGAGGGACAGATACGCAGTATTTT. It codes for CASSLVFGRRGTDTQYF.

This clone occurred once. The rearrangement links TRBV27 to TRBJ2-7; 7 bases fit TRBD2. Germline V gene lookup returns CDR1 MNHEY and CDR2 SMNVEV (reference sequence). CDR3 size: 16 residues. J lost 0 bases, V lost 2 bases, and 7 bases had no gene match. The CDR3, as DNA: TGTGCCAGCAGTTTAGATGCTAGCGGAAACTCCTACGAGCAGTACTTC. Encoded protein: CASSLDASGNSYEQYF.

This chain links TRBV9 with TRBJ2-1; 16 positions agree with TRBD2. V lost 3 bases and J lost 10; bases outside the gene matches: 7. The CDR3 contains 16 residues. Germline assignment: CDR1 SGDLS and CDR2 YYNGEE. The CDR3 sequence is CASSGQGLAGGREQFF. CDR3 coding DNA: TGTGCCAGCAGCGGCCAGGGACTAGCGGGGGGGAGGGAGCAGTTCTTC. The full variable domain, with the rest looked up from reference TRBV9 and TRBJ2-1, is DSGVTQTPKHLITATGQRVTLRCSPRSGDLSVYWYQQSLDQGLQFLIQYYNGEERAKGNILERFSAQQFPDLHSELNLSSLELGDSALYFCASSGQGLAGGREQFFGPGTRLTVL.

The chain combines TRBV7-2 with TRBJ1-2; D unresolved. Trimming stripped 10 bases from V and 7 bases from J, with 25 bases between. The CDR3 is 15 amino acids. CDR1 SGHTA and CDR2 FQGNSA come from the germline V gene. CDR3 in amino acids: CATQVGVGSMGGYTF. The CDR3 nucleotides read TGTGCCACCCAGGTCGGGGTTGGTAGTATGGGTGGCTACACCTTC.

This clone came up once. The chain links TRBV6-5 to TRBJ2-7, with a tentative D call TRBD2 (7 bases). CDR3 length: 13 residues. Germline V gene lookup returns CDR1 MNHEY and CDR2 SVGAGI. V was cut by 8 bases and J by 0 bases, with 11 bases left in between. CDR3 loop: CASSRGASYEQYF. CDR3 sequence (DNA): TGTGCCAGCTCCCGGGGGGCCTCCTACGAGCAGTACTTC.

CDR3 nucleotide sequence: TGCGCCAGCAGCTTGGTTGCAGGGACTAAAGAGACCCAGTACTTC. This codes for CASSLVAGTKETQYF. The V and J genes are TRBV5-1 and TRBJ2-5, with 7 bases matching TRBD2. This CDR3 region has 15 residues. V lost 0 bases to trimming and J lost 3 bases; unmatched junction nucleotides: 5. The germline gives CDR1 SGHRS, CDR2 YFSETQ.

The chain employs TRBV6-5 and TRBJ2-5, with D perhaps matching TRBD1 (5 bases). The CDR3 runs 13 residues. V was clipped by 6 bases and J by 4 bases, with 12 bases between them. Germline CDR1 is MNHEY and CDR2 is SVGAGI. The CDR3 DNA reads as TGTGCCAGCAGACCAGGGCCGGGAGAGACCCAGTACTTC. Amino acid sequence: CASRPGPGETQYF.